These 31 T cell receptor beta chains came from one sample sequenced in a study of T cell responses to AZD1222 COVID-19 vaccine. Sequencing used immunoSEQ multiplex PCR; TCRdb keeps in-frame clones, though not all of them. The sample contains 50,000 to 70,000 clones, more than 70% of which appear only once. This material consisted of peripheral blood, taken on day 0 of MenACWY control vaccination. These receptors were taken from an adult in good health.

The chain joins TRBV14 to TRBJ2-5; D possibly corresponds to TRBD1 (6 bases). This CDR3 spans 13 amino acids. Looked up from germline, CDR1 is SGHDN and CDR2 is FVKESK. Trimming stripped 4 bases from V and 2 bases from J, with 8 bases between. CDR3 in DNA: TGTGCCAGCAGCCTGGGACAACAAGAGACCCAGTACTTC. Translated, it gives CASSLGQQETQYF.

J is TRBJ1-2 and V is TRBV5-1, with 8 bases that match TRBD1. CDR3 length: 13 residues. Germline-derived CDR1 and CDR2 are SGHRS and YFSETQ. V shed 6 bases and J 4 bases; nucleotides not matched to a gene: 5. The CDR3 sequence is CASTPGTGYGYTF. The CDR3 DNA follows: TGCGCCAGCACCCCCGGGACAGGCTATGGCTACACCTTC. Based on the CDR3 plus reference TRBV5-1 and TRBJ1-2, the full variable domain is KAGVTQTPRYLIKTRGQQVTLSCSPISGHRSVSWYQQTPGQGLQFLFEYFSETQRNKGNFPGRFSGRQFSNSRSEMNVSTLELGDSALYLCASTPGTGYGYTFGSGTRLTVV.

The chain employs TRBV25-1 and TRBJ1-1; TRBD1 aligns across 7 bases. Losses at the gene ends were 9 bases for V and 4 bases for J; bases not matched to a gene: 8. Germline lookup yields CDR1 MGHDK and CDR2 SYGVNS. CDR3 length: 13 residues. The CDR3 loop is CASISGGITEAFF. In DNA form, the CDR3 reads TGTGCCAGTATTTCAGGGGGTATCACTGAAGCTTTCTTT.

The chain has TRBV4-3 and TRBJ2-7; D is unclear. V was trimmed by 4 bases and J by 0 bases, leaving 10 bases between them. The CDR3 is 14 amino acids. CDR1 and CDR2 from the germline V gene are LGHNA and YSLEER. CDR3 in amino acids: CASSPSLSSYEQYF. The CDR3 coding sequence is TGCGCCAGCAGCCCTTCTCTGAGCTCCTACGAGCAGTACTTC.

The chain couples TRBV3-1 (or the pseudogene TRBV3-2) to TRBJ2-7; 7 nucleotides line up with TRBD1. Losses at the gene ends were 0 bases for V and 3 bases for J; bases not matched to a gene: 2. Germline CDR1 and CDR2: LGHDT and YNNKEL (reference sequence). This CDR3 comprises 14 residues. The CDR3 sequence is CASSQEAGGYEQYF. The CDR3 region has the DNA TGTGCCAGCAGCCAAGAGGCAGGGGGCTACGAGCAGTACTTC.

Only a few counts were recorded for this clone. This rearrangement joins TRBV9 to TRBJ2-1, with 12 bases lining up with TRBD2. From germline, CDR1 is SGDLS and CDR2 YYNGEE. This CDR3 has 15 amino acids. V was clipped by 3 bases and J by 5 bases; unmatched bases: 3. CDR3 protein: CASSEGLAGNNEQFF. The DNA of the CDR3 is TGTGCCAGCAGCGAAGGACTAGCGGGAAACAATGAGCAGTTCTTC.

The V gene is TRBV29-1, the J gene TRBJ2-3, with unresolved D. Germline loops: CDR1 SQVTM, CDR2 ANQGSEA. The CDR3 runs 12 residues. V was pared by 2 bases and J by 8 bases, with 11 bases between. CDR3 protein: CSVEWGKGTQYF. The CDR3 nucleotides read TGCAGCGTTGAATGGGGAAAGGGTACGCAGTATTTT.

The chain is built from TRBV12-3 or TRBV12-4 and TRBJ2-6; D uncertain. The CDR3 loop spans 13 amino acids. The V and J ends lost 7 bases and 2 bases respectively, with 6 bases between them. CDR3 amino acids: CASTRTGANVLTF. The DNA of the CDR3 is TGTGCCAGCACACGAACTGGGGCCAACGTCCTGACTTTC.

The chain is built from TRBV7-9 and TRBJ2-3; TRBD2 matches 7 bases. The CDR3 spans 15 residues. V lost 5 bases to trimming and J lost 4 bases; unmatched junction nucleotides: 9. CDR1 and CDR2 (germline): SEHNR, FQNEAQ (reference sequence). CDR3 protein: CASSPEGRESDTQYF. Here the CDR3 DNA reads TGTGCCAGCAGCCCCGAGGGGCGGGAGTCAGATACGCAGTATTTT.

The chain links TRBV28 to TRBJ1-6, with 7 bases identical to TRBD1. CDR1 MDHEN and CDR2 SYDVKM come from the germline V gene. This CDR3 region has 13 residues. The V segment lost 8 bases and the J segment 9 bases; nucleotides outside the gene matches: 7. The CDR3 here is CASDTQGGSPLHF. In DNA form, the CDR3 reads TGTGCCAGCGACACTCAGGGGGGTTCACCCCTCCACTTT.

The V gene is TRBV28, the J gene TRBJ2-5, with 9 bases matching TRBD2. This CDR3 contains 14 residues. V shed 1 base, J shed 5 bases, and the junction held 2 bases outside the gene matches. Germline V CDR1 and CDR2: MDHEN, SYDVKM. CDR3 protein: CASSLLAGGETQYF. In DNA, the CDR3 is TGTGCCAGCAGTTTATTGGCGGGAGGGGAGACCCAGTACTTC.

The rearrangement joins TRBV5-1 to TRBJ1-6; D may be TRBD1 (5 bases). This CDR3 is built from 15 residues. Germline V gives CDR1 SGHRS, CDR2 YFSETQ. The V and J ends lost 3 bases and 5 bases respectively, with 12 bases between them. The CDR3 reads CASSYGGDDNSPLHF. In DNA, the CDR3 is TGCGCCAGCAGCTATGGTGGGGACGATAATTCACCCCTCCACTTT.

This clone occurred once. V usage is TRBV29-1 and J usage is TRBJ2-3, with 14 positions matching TRBD2. Trimming removed 1 base from V and 3 bases from J; junction bases left unmatched: 18. The germline CDR1 and CDR2 sequences are SQVTM and ANQGSEA. The CDR3 covers 21 residues. Written as DNA, the CDR3 is TGCAGCGTTGAAGGGGGACTAGCGGGAGTTAGCCCGAGGCGGGAAACAGATACGCAGTATTTT. Residues: CSVEGGLAGVSPRRETDTQYF.

The chain recombines TRBV19 with TRBJ2-1; 8 positions match TRBD2. Per germline, CDR1 LNHDA and CDR2 SQIVND (reference sequence). The CDR3 runs to 16 residues. The ends lost 3 bases at V and 4 bases at J; junction bases unmatched: 8. CDR3 protein: CASSISRLAPYNEQFF. CDR3 DNA sequence: TGTGCCAGTAGTATTTCCCGACTAGCGCCTTACAATGAGCAGTTCTTC.

This clone appeared once. The chain joins TRBV6-5 to TRBJ2-3, with no clear D. The CDR3 runs 11 residues. Trimming took 6 bases from V and 3 from J, leaving 4 bases between them. CDR1 is MNHEY and CDR2 is SVGAGI in the germline V gene. Here the CDR3 reads CASRRTDTQYF. CDR3 in DNA: TGTGCCAGCAGGAGGACAGATACGCAGTATTTT.

V usage is TRBV10-2 and J usage is TRBJ2-3; no clear D gene. Germline V gene sequence: CDR1 WSHSY, CDR2 SAAADI. Deletions cut 4 bases from V and 7 bases from J, with 6 bases between. The CDR3 runs 11 residues. The CDR3 nucleotides read TGCGCCAGCAGTGTTGGTAATACGCAGTATTTT. Its protein product is CASSVGNTQYF.

The chain combines TRBV4-1 with TRBJ2-7, with D perhaps assigned TRBD1 or TRBD2 (5 bases each). CDR1 is MGHRA, CDR2 YSYEKL, per germline. Trimming left V 1 base short and J 5 bases short, with 15 bases between. The CDR3 has 15 residues. The CDR3 spells CASSQVVNGADEQYF. CDR3 in DNA: TGCGCCAGCAGCCAAGTAGTCAACGGGGCCGACGAGCAGTACTTC.

The chain joins TRBV4-3 to TRBJ2-6; D possibly corresponds to TRBD2 (5 bases). V lost 0 bases and J lost 10, with 13 bases in between. The germline CDR1 and CDR2 sequences are LGHNA and YSLEER. The CDR3 has 15 residues. CDR3 loop: CASSQEARGRNVLTF. The CDR3 nucleotides are TGCGCCAGCAGCCAAGAAGCCCGGGGTAGGAACGTCCTGACTTTC.

The sample holds one count of this clone. This sequence joins TRBV6-6 and TRBJ1-5, with 7 bases aligning to TRBD1. From germline, CDR1 is MNHNY and CDR2 SVGAGI (reference sequence). CDR3 length: 20 residues. J lost 5 bases, V lost 5 bases, and 24 bases had no gene match. CDR3 DNA: TGTGCCAGCAGTCGATTAACCGGGACACGTCTTACCGGACAGGATCAGCCCCAGCATTTT. Protein: CASSRLTGTRLTGQDQPQHF.

The chain has TRBV30 and TRBJ1-2, with D perhaps TRBD1 (6 bases). V lost 0 bases, J lost 4 bases, and 21 bases lay in between. CDR3 size: 17 residues. The germline gives CDR1 GTSNPN, CDR2 SVGIG (reference sequence). CDR3 region: CAWSVPPGGLIPYGYTF. The CDR3 DNA reads as TGTGCCTGGAGTGTACCCCCGGGGGGGCTGATCCCCTATGGCTACACCTTC. Supplemented by reference TRBV30 and TRBJ1-2, the full variable domain reads SQTIHQWPATLVQPVGSPLSLECTVEGTSNPNLYWYRQAAGRGLQLLFYSVGIGQISSEVPQNLSASRPQDRQFILSSKKLLLSDSGFYLCAWSVPPGGLIPYGYTFGSGTRLTVV.

V usage is TRBV7-8 and J usage is TRBJ2-3; D remains unclear. The CDR3 contains 17 residues. Germline V gene sequence: CDR1 SGHVS, CDR2 FQNEAQ. V lost 2 bases and J 2 bases, leaving 17 bases between the germline ends. This CDR3 reads CASSLRPASRSTDTQYF. DNA for the CDR3: TGTGCCAGCAGCTTAAGGCCGGCTAGTCGGTCCACAGATACGCAGTATTTT.

This clone has a single count. The CDR3 DNA reads as TGTGCCAGCAGCTTTTCCCAGGGAAATAATTCACCCCTCCACTTT. It yields the protein CASSFSQGNNSPLHF. The J gene is TRBJ1-6, the V gene TRBV7-9, with D perhaps TRBD1 (5 bases). This CDR3 is built from 15 residues. The V and J ends lost 3 bases and 5 bases respectively, with 11 bases between them. Germline V gene sequence: CDR1 SEHNR, CDR2 FQNEAQ (reference sequence).

The chain uses TRBV29-1 and TRBJ1-5, with 9 bases lining up with TRBD1. This CDR3 has 12 residues. V lost 7 bases and J lost 5; bases outside the gene matches: 3. Germline lookup yields CDR1 SQVTM and CDR2 ANQGSEA. The CDR3 is CSAGTGHQPQHF. The DNA for the CDR3 is TGCAGCGCCGGGACAGGGCATCAGCCCCAGCATTTT.

This clone was found a few times. Other nucleotide sequences from this sample produce the same CDR3. The J gene is TRBJ1-5, the V gene TRBV7-9; D might be TRBD1 (5 bases). The V end was cut by 3 bases, the J end by 1 base, with 7 bases between. The CDR3 has 14 amino acids. Germline V gene lookup returns CDR1 SEHNR and CDR2 FQNEAQ (reference sequence). CDR3 residues: CASSLRDSNQPQHF. CDR3 DNA sequence: TGTGCCAGCAGCTTGAGGGACAGCAATCAGCCCCAGCATTTT.

Only one count was recorded for this clone. The CDR3 DNA reads as TGTGCCACTTCGACTAGCAGCTACAATGAGCAGTTCTTC. It codes for CATSTSSYNEQFF. This chain joins TRBV11-2 and TRBJ2-1; 7 nucleotides agree with TRBD2. The germline V gene has CDR1 SGHAT and CDR2 FQNNGV. The CDR3 is 13 residues long. Trimming took 10 bases from V and 3 from J; bases not matched to a gene: 6. The variable domain in full, completed from reference TRBV11-2 and TRBJ2-1, reads EAGVAQSPRYKIIEKRQSVAFWCNPISGHATLYWYQQILGQGPKLLIQFQNNGVVDDSQLPKDRFSAERLKGVDSTLKIQPAKLEDSAVYLCATSTSSYNEQFFGPGTRLTVL.

The chain is built from TRBV18 and TRBJ2-2; D is uncertain. The CDR3 is made up of 13 amino acids. Looked up from germline, CDR1 is KGHSH and CDR2 is LQKENI. Deletions cut 2 bases from V and 5 bases from J, with 6 bases between. CDR3 residues: CASSPDLTGELFF. The DNA for the CDR3 is TGTGCCAGCTCACCAGATCTTACCGGGGAGCTGTTTTTT.

This chain uses TRBV6-1 with TRBJ2-1, with D perhaps matching TRBD1 or TRBD2 (5 bases each). From germline, CDR1 is MNHNS and CDR2 SASEGT. V was clipped by 3 bases and J by 4 bases, with 13 bases between them. The CDR3 totals 15 residues. The CDR3 DNA is TGTGCCAGCAGTGAGGGGCTCCCGGGGTACAATGAGCAGTTCTTC. This sequence encodes CASSEGLPGYNEQFF.

The chain has TRBV6-1 and TRBJ1-2, with D unclear. V lost 1 base and J lost 0, with 9 bases in between. Germline assignment: CDR1 MNHNS and CDR2 SASEGT. The length of the CDR3 is 15 residues. CDR3 sequence reads: CASSEEGIANYGYTF. The DNA for the CDR3 is TGTGCCAGCAGTGAAGAGGGTATAGCTAACTATGGCTACACCTTC.

The chain carries TRBV2 and TRBJ1-2; 9 bases map to TRBD1. CDR1 is SNHLY, CDR2 FYNNEI, per germline. V lost 7 bases to trimming and J lost 3 bases; unmatched junction nucleotides: 6. The CDR3 has 14 residues. CDR3 bases: TGTGCCAGCATACCCGACAGGGGGGACTATGGCTACACCTTC. This gives the protein CASIPDRGDYGYTF.

The chain has TRBV5-1 and TRBJ1-5, with D possibly being TRBD1 (6 bases). There are 14 residues in the CDR3. V dropped 0 bases and J dropped 6 bases, with 10 bases sitting between them. Germline V gene lookup returns CDR1 SGHRS and CDR2 YFSETQ. CDR3 in DNA: TGCGCCAGCAGCTTGGCCGGGGGCCCTCAGCCCCAGCATTTT. Residues: CASSLAGGPQPQHF.

The rearrangement uses TRBV29-1 and TRBJ1-2; D might be TRBD1 (6 bases). Trimming left V 1 base short and J 0 bases short, with 12 bases between. This CDR3 is 15 amino acids long. Germline CDR1 is SQVTM and CDR2 is ANQGSEA. DNA for the CDR3: TGCAGCGTTGAAGCTCCGGGACAAACTAACTATGGCTACACCTTC. This sequence encodes CSVEAPGQTNYGYTF.